This TCR beta chain was sequenced during a study of a mutant IDH1 vaccine in newly diagnosed glioma. The overall study: There were approximately 60% males and around 40% females among treated patients, whose mean age was 40.4 years. Patients' prior therapy spanned radiotherapy, temozolomide, or both; most underwent both.

The germline CDR1 and CDR2 sequences are SGHAT and FQDESV (reference sequence). The V gene lost 5 bases and the J gene lost 8 bases, with 11 bases spanning the gap. The CDR3 covers 12 residues. The table came from immunoSEQ multiplex PCR; TCRdb's copy has only in-frame clones and leaves some out. The sample contains 80,000 to 100,000 clones, just under 80% of which appear only once. Details on this clone: Its antigen is still unknown.

Time point in this sample: baseline, week 1 (first vaccination visit). Treatment in this sample: pre-vaccination baseline after standard-of-care therapy. Overall study results and limits: Patients mounted vaccine-induced immune responses in roughly 93% of cases. It seemed that pseudoprogression was not linked to changes in the top peripheral T cell clonotypes.

This receptor was identified in a man in his forties or fifties with glioma. The sample was PBMCs, taken from a glioma patient treated with radiotherapy, temozolomide or both. The chain is built from TRBV11-1 and TRBJ2-3, with D hard to call. CDR3 DNA: TGTGCCAGCAGCCCTACCACGGGTACGCAGTATTTT. Translation gives CASSPTTGTQYF.